The present T cell receptor (beta chain) was sequenced within a study of blood T cell repertoires in COVID-19. As for the study in general: PBMCs, B-cell-depleted T cells, or T cells were the source of the cDNA or gDNA that made up the material.

J gave up 0 bases and V 3 bases, and 4 bases lay outside the gene matches. This CDR3 is built from 17 residues. Germline CDR1 and CDR2: KGHSH and LQKENI. Assay used: immunoSEQ multiplex PCR; TCRdb lists only in-frame clones, some missing. The sample gives about 150,000 clones, approximately 92% of which show up once; about 16% is in the top ten. The J gene is TRBJ2-2, the V gene TRBV18; 10 positions match TRBD2. The sequence came from a woman aged 40 to 55 with acute or convalescent COVID-19. Material for sequencing was peripheral blood. The chain's CDR3 is CASSPSLAGPNTGELFF. The CDR3, as DNA: TGTGCCAGCTCACCCTCACTAGCGGGGCCGAACACCGGGGAGCTGTTTTTT. Full variable domain (rest looked up from reference TRBV18 and TRBJ2-2): NAGVMQNPRHLVRRRGQEARLRCSPMKGHSHVYWYRQLPEEGLKFMVYLQKENIIDESGMPKERFSAEFPKEGPSILRIQQVVRGDSAAYFCASSPSLAGPNTGELFFGEGSRLTVL.